One sample yielded the 30 T cell receptor beta chains listed below, sequenced in a study of blood T cell repertoires in COVID-19. Repertoires were generated with immunoSEQ multiplex PCR, while TCRdb's copy carries only in-frame clones and drops some. Of 400,000 or so clones listed, about 88% are singletons. Sequenced input: peripheral blood. The receptor set was obtained from a human donor in a cohort sampled during active COVID-19.

This sequence joins TRBV7-6 and TRBJ2-7; 7 bases are shared with TRBD2. J gave up 7 bases and V 6 bases, and 12 bases lay outside the gene matches. Germline lookup yields CDR1 SGHVS and CDR2 FNYEAQ. The CDR3 is 14 residues long. CDR3 nucleotides: TGTGCCAGCAGTCCTTGGGGGGGAGAAGAGGAGCAGTACTTC. Encoded protein: CASSPWGGEEEQYF.

The chain links TRBV5-1 to TRBJ2-1; 10 positions match TRBD2. The CDR3 loop spans 15 amino acids. Germline V gene data show CDR1 as SGHRS and CDR2 as YFSETQ. V was clipped by 1 base and J by 9 bases; unmatched bases: 7. Here the CDR3 reads CASSLTSGGAGEQFF. CDR3 bases: TGCGCCAGCAGCTTGACAAGCGGGGGGGCGGGTGAGCAGTTCTTC. Filled out from reference TRBV5-1 and TRBJ2-1, the complete variable domain reads KAGVTQTPRYLIKTRGQQVTLSCSPISGHRSVSWYQQTPGQGLQFLFEYFSETQRNKGNFPGRFSGRQFSNSRSEMNVSTLELGDSALYLCASSLTSGGAGEQFFGPGTRLTVL.

CDR3 coding DNA: TGTGCCAGCAGCTTAGATCAAGGGGGCGAGGGCACAGATACGCAGTATTTT. Translation: CASSLDQGGEGTDTQYF. The chain combines TRBV11-2 with TRBJ2-3; 7 bases agree with TRBD1. J lost 1 base, V lost 0 bases, and 7 bases had no gene match. CDR3 length: 17 residues. Germline assignment: CDR1 SGHAT and CDR2 FQNNGV.

The V and J genes are TRBV19 and TRBJ2-5; D remains ambiguous. Trimming removed 6 bases at V and 4 bases at J, with 12 bases between. The CDR3 runs to 13 residues. Germline CDR1 reads LNHDA; CDR2 reads SQIVND (reference sequence). CDR3 bases: TGTGCCAGTAGCGGTTCCCAGGTAGAGACCCAGTACTTC. The encoded protein is CASSGSQVETQYF.

This chain connects TRBV10-3 to TRBJ1-2, with 7 bases identical to TRBD1. The germline gives CDR1 ENHRY, CDR2 SYGVKD. The trim removed 7 bases at V and 8 bases at J, leaving 10 bases unmatched. This CDR3 has 13 residues. CDR3 nucleotides: TGTGCCATCACCCATGACAGGGCAGGGGGCTACACCTTC. Translating it yields CAITHDRAGGYTF.

The chain employs TRBV27 and TRBJ1-3, with 8 bases matching TRBD1. V was pared by 5 bases and J by 3 bases, with 6 bases of the junction left unmatched. The CDR3 runs to 15 residues. CDR1 and CDR2 (germline): MNHEY, SMNVEV (reference sequence). The CDR3 loop is CASSVTGVNGNTIYF. In nucleotides, the CDR3 is TGTGCCAGCAGTGTGACAGGGGTTAATGGAAACACCATATATTTT.

This sequence joins TRBV2 and TRBJ2-7, with 8 bases matching TRBD1. CDR3 size: 18 residues. J gave up 6 bases and V 6 bases, and 22 bases lay outside the gene matches. CDR1 is SNHLY, CDR2 FYNNEI, per germline. This CDR3 is CASRKDRDSASRSPEQYF. The CDR3 DNA is TGTGCCAGCAGGAAGGACAGGGATTCGGCTAGCAGGTCCCCCGAGCAGTACTTC.

The rearrangement links TRBV19 to TRBJ2-1, with TRBD1 matching 7 bases. V trimming: 3 bases; J trimming: 7 bases; junction bases outside the gene matches: 3. The length of the CDR3 is 13 residues. Looked up from germline, CDR1 is LNHDA and CDR2 is SQIVND (reference sequence). This CDR3 reads CASSISTGNEQFF. DNA for the CDR3: TGTGCCAGTAGTATTTCGACAGGGAATGAGCAGTTCTTC.

The genes are TRBV29-1 and TRBJ1-1, with D perhaps TRBD1 (6 bases). V lost 6 bases and J lost 4, with 18 bases in between. CDR3 length equals 14 residues. Germline CDR1 SQVTM, CDR2 ANQGSEA. The CDR3: CSVEITGLGTEAFF. Here the CDR3 DNA reads TGCAGCGTGGAGATCACAGGGCTCGGCACTGAAGCTTTCTTT.

This clone showed up just a few times. CDR3 protein: CASSIVGTTEAFF. The CDR3 coding sequence is TGTGCCAGTAGTATTGTCGGTACTACTGAAGCTTTCTTT. The rearrangement links TRBV19 to TRBJ1-1; D gene unclear. V was pared by 3 bases and J by 5 bases, with 10 bases between. The CDR3 consists of 13 residues. The germline V gene encodes CDR1 LNHDA and CDR2 SQIVND (reference sequence).

This sequence joins TRBV11-2 and TRBJ2-1; 9 bases agree with TRBD2. Trimming cost V 6 bases and J 7 bases; bases outside gene matches: 10. The CDR3 is made up of 15 amino acids. Per the germline V gene, CDR1 is SGHAT and CDR2 is FQNNGV. The CDR3 DNA sequence: TGTGCCAGCAGGAGTAGCGGGGGCCCATGGAATGAGCAGTTCTTC. Protein product: CASRSSGGPWNEQFF.

This chain links TRBV6-5 with TRBJ2-1, with a possible D match to TRBD2 (5 bases). Germline CDR1 MNHEY, CDR2 SVGAGI. CDR3 length: 14 amino acids. The ends were cut back, 7 bases at V and 4 bases at J, with 14 bases in the middle. The CDR3 DNA sequence: TGTGCCAGCACTGCCGGACGGGGATACAATGAGCAGTTCTTC. It yields the protein CASTAGRGYNEQFF.

The chain couples TRBV5-1 to TRBJ1-4, with 12 bases aligning to TRBD1. This CDR3 is built from 18 residues. The trim removed 2 bases at V and 7 bases at J, leaving 12 bases unmatched. CDR1 is SGHRS, CDR2 YFSETQ, per germline. CDR3 in amino acids: CASSFGAGTGGAGEKLFF. The CDR3 coding sequence is TGCGCCAGCAGCTTCGGGGCCGGGACAGGGGGCGCAGGTGAAAAACTGTTTTTT.

This rearrangement joins TRBV7-2 to TRBJ1-1; tentatively, D is TRBD1 (5 bases). This CDR3 has 14 amino acids. Trimming removed 4 bases from V and 1 base from J, with 10 bases in between. The V gene's germline CDR1 is SGHTA and CDR2 FQGNSA. CDR3: CASSSFDRNTEAFF. CDR3 nucleotide sequence: TGTGCCAGCAGCTCATTCGACAGGAACACTGAAGCTTTCTTT.

This rearrangement joins TRBV5-6 to TRBJ1-2; D not certain. Per the germline V gene, CDR1 is SGHDT and CDR2 is YYEEEE. CDR3 length: 14 amino acids. Trimming pared 1 base from V and 8 bases from J, leaving 15 bases between. CDR3 amino acids: CASSLLGRMEGYTF. CDR3 nucleotide sequence: TGTGCCAGCAGCTTGCTGGGTCGGATGGAGGGCTACACCTTC.

The chain recombines TRBV11-1 with TRBJ2-1, with a weak D call TRBD1 (6 bases). The CDR3 length is 16 residues. V shed 6 bases and J shed 7 bases, with 22 bases lying between them. Germline V CDR1 and CDR2: SGHAT, FQDESV (reference sequence). The CDR3 bases are TGTGCCAGCAGTCAACTATCGTGGTGGGGGCAGAATGAGCAGTTCTTC. It yields the protein CASSQLSWWGQNEQFF.

This chain uses TRBV2 with TRBJ1-2; the D gene is possibly TRBD1 (6 bases). Trimming removed 4 bases at V and 0 bases at J, with 9 bases between. CDR1 and CDR2 from the germline V gene are SNHLY and FYNNEI. The CDR3 is made up of 14 amino acids. The CDR3 DNA sequence: TGTGCCAGCAGTGGGGACACCGCTAACTATGGCTACACCTTC. Translation: CASSGDTANYGYTF.

This chain links TRBV25-1 with TRBJ1-6; tentatively, D is TRBD1 (6 bases). The CDR3 runs 13 residues. Deletions cut 7 bases from V and 5 bases from J, with 9 bases between. The germline V gene encodes CDR1 MGHDK and CDR2 SYGVNS. The chain's CDR3 is CASKGQNNSPLHF. DNA for the CDR3: TGTGCCAGCAAAGGACAGAATAATTCACCCCTCCACTTT.

The chain recombines TRBV5-6 with TRBJ2-7, with D possibly TRBD1 on 6 matching bases. The V gene lost 3 bases and the J gene lost 7 bases, with 11 bases spanning the gap. CDR3 length: 12 residues. Germline loops: CDR1 SGHDT, CDR2 YYEEEE. The chain's CDR3 is CASSSGAREQYF. CDR3 DNA: TGTGCCAGCAGCTCAGGGGCGAGGGAGCAGTACTTC.

The chain joins TRBV10-2 to TRBJ2-5; 11 bases align to TRBD2. CDR1 is WSHSY and CDR2 is SAAADI in the germline V gene. The CDR3 runs 13 residues. The CDR3 DNA follows: TGCGCATGTAGGACTAGCGGGCAAGAGACCCAGTACTTC. It codes for CACRTSGQETQYF.

The table lists this clone with a count of one. The chain recombines TRBV6-5 with TRBJ1-2; D is perhaps TRBD1 (6 bases). CDR1 and CDR2 (germline): MNHEY, SVGAGI. The CDR3 is 13 residues long. The V end was cut by 5 bases, the J end by 8 bases, with 15 bases between. For the CDR3, the DNA is TGTGCCAGCAGTCTGATACAGGGAGACGGCTACACCTTC. The encoded protein is CASSLIQGDGYTF.

This clone was detected a few times. The chain combines TRBV6-1 with TRBJ1-5, with TRBD1 matching over 10 bases. Germline-derived CDR1 and CDR2 are MNHNS and SASEGT. V lost 3 bases to trimming and J lost 7 bases; unmatched junction nucleotides: 6. This CDR3 comprises 15 residues. The CDR3 DNA reads TGTGCCAGCAGTGATCGGGACAGGGGATACCAGCCCCAGCATTTT. This encodes CASSDRDRGYQPQHF.

The chain couples TRBV5-4 to TRBJ1-1; maybe TRBD1 (6 bases). Trimming took off 4 bases at V and 0 bases at J, with 10 bases between the two ends. This CDR3 comprises 14 residues. Germline CDR1 reads SGHNT; CDR2 reads YYREEE (reference sequence). In DNA, the CDR3 is TGTGCCAGCAGCGTGGACAGCATGAACACTGAAGCTTTCTTT. Amino acids: CASSVDSMNTEAFF.

The chain carries TRBV30 and TRBJ1-4; 7 positions agree with TRBD1. This CDR3 spans 13 amino acids. V was pared by 5 bases and J by 7 bases, with 7 bases of the junction left unmatched. From germline, CDR1 is GTSNPN and CDR2 SVGIG (reference sequence). This CDR3 reads CAWSSTGIEKLFF. The CDR3 DNA reads TGTGCCTGGTCTTCGACAGGGATTGAAAAACTGTTTTTT.

V usage is TRBV19 and J usage is TRBJ1-5; the D is unclear. V lost 3 bases, J lost 5 bases, and 17 bases lay in between. Per the germline V gene, CDR1 is LNHDA and CDR2 is SQIVND (reference sequence). The CDR3 runs 16 residues. The CDR3 DNA reads TGTGCCAGTAGTATTTTGGAGGGCCCCGGTGATCAGCCCCAGCATTTT. This sequence encodes CASSILEGPGDQPQHF.

The chain uses TRBV19 and TRBJ2-5, with 8 bases matching TRBD1. Losses at the gene ends were 5 bases for V and 5 bases for J; bases not matched to a gene: 10. CDR1 and CDR2 (germline): LNHDA, SQIVND (reference sequence). The CDR3 spans 15 residues. CDR3 sequence: CASSRRTGQGETQYF. For the CDR3, the DNA is TGTGCCAGTAGTCGTCGGACAGGGCAAGGCGAGACCCAGTACTTC.

This chain links TRBV5-6 with TRBJ2-1; 8 positions agree with TRBD2. CDR3 length equals 15 residues. J lost 4 bases, V lost 0 bases, and 3 bases had no gene match. CDR1 is SGHDT and CDR2 is YYEEEE in the germline V gene. DNA for the CDR3: TGTGCCAGCAGCTTGGTGCTAGCGGGTTACAATGAGCAGTTCTTC. Residues: CASSLVLAGYNEQFF. Based on the CDR3 plus reference TRBV5-6 and TRBJ2-1, the full variable domain is DAGVTQSPTHLIKTRGQQVTLRCSPKSGHDTVSWYQQALGQGPQFIFQYYEEEERQRGNFPDRFSGHQFPNYSSELNVNALLLGDSALYLCASSLVLAGYNEQFFGPGTRLTVL.

V is TRBV5-1 and J is TRBJ2-2; TRBD2 might be the D (5 bases). The ends were cut back, 0 bases at V and 5 bases at J, with 14 bases in the middle. CDR3 length equals 16 residues. Germline-derived CDR1 and CDR2 are SGHRS and YFSETQ. The CDR3: CASSLVPGDETGELFF. For the CDR3, the DNA is TGCGCCAGCAGCTTGGTCCCCGGGGATGAGACCGGGGAGCTGTTTTTT.

The V and J genes are TRBV5-1 and TRBJ2-5, with 9 bases matching TRBD1. With 0 bases clipped from V and 4 bases from J, the junction kept 1 base outside the gene matches. The germline CDR1 and CDR2 sequences are SGHRS and YFSETQ. This CDR3 spans 14 amino acids. CDR3 sequence (DNA): TGCGCCAGCAGCTTGGGACAGGGGGGAGAGACCCAGTACTTC. It translates to CASSLGQGGETQYF.

This clone was recorded once. The V call is TRBV19, the J call TRBJ2-2; unclear D gene. The CDR3 sequence is 15 residues long. Trimming pared 7 bases from V and 0 bases from J, leaving 12 bases between. In germline, CDR1 is LNHDA, CDR2 SQIVND (reference sequence). CDR3 DNA sequence: TGTGCCAGTATACTGAGCCACGCGAACACCGGGGAGCTGTTTTTT. This codes for CASILSHANTGELFF.